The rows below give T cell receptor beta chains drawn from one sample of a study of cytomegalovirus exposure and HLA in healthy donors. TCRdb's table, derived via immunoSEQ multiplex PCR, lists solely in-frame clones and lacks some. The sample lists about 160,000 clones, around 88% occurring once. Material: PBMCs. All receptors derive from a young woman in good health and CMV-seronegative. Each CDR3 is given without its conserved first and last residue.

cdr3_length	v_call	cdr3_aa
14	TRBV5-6	ASSLGGGGFLNEQF
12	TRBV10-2	ASTLGANTGELF
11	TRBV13	ASSPGAKNIQY
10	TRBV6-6	ASSTTGTEAF
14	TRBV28	ASSDGTFRSTDTQY
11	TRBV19	ASSLGREETQY
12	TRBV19	ASSQTGTNQPQH
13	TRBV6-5	ASRDRGHLNSPLH
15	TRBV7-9	ASSFRRDRGQNTEAF
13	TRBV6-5	ASSSQGRRNQPQH
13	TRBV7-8	ASSLAGGPIDTQY
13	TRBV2	ASSEATGRDEKLF
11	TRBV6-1	ASSEHISYEQY
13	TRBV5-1	ASSGIMGTNYEQY
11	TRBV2	ASSYMNGYEQY
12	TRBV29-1	SVEGLEAGGHQF
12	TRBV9	ASSADGRGELYT
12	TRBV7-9	ASSFLAGANVLT
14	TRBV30	AWSVGLGVYNTEAF
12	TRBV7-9	ASSLPGLAREQY
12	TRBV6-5	ASSFRVSNQPQH
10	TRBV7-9	SSSLEHPEAF
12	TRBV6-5	ASSRDRRNEKLF
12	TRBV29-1	SEFKGNSYNEQF
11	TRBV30	AWNRANNSPLH
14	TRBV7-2	ASSTPRTSVAYEQY
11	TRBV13	ASTKGEGNTIY
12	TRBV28	ASSLGTRGNIQY
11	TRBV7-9	SSSYGNTGELF
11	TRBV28	ASRTTGDYGYT
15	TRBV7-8	ASSLARSGGSTDTQY
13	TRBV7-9	ASSDGREANYGYT
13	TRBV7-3	ASSLGELTNQPQH
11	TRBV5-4	ASSLDRGHEQF
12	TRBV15	ATSRRAGGETQY
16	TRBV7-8	ASSWGSGTPRGGQPQH
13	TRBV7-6	ASTQGVSANEKLF
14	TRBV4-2	ASSQERTGGIYGYT
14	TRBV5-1	ASSLVTGPYNSPLH
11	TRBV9	ASSAGENTEAF
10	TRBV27	ASSQNTGELF
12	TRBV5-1	ASSLSGSYNEQF
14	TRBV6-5	ASSYGAGGDTGELF
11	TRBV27	ASQDGRGDTQY
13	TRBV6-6	ASSYSKAFADTQY
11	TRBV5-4	ASSPDRSYEQY
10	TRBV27	ASSLSGSGYT
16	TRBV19	ASSPTPLSVPSTDTQY
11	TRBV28	ASSPPGNTEAF
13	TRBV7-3	ASSLTRGSYNEQF
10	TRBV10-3	ATAGTTYEQY
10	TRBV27	ASSLGNTEAF
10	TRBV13	ASSSMYYEQY
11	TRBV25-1	ASRDRVNTEAF
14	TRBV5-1	ASSTRDTLVDTEAF